A selection of T cell receptor beta chains follows, all from one sample in a study of immune cell composition in non-small cell lung cancer. Some clones are missing from TCRdb's copy, which holds only in-frame ones; the method was immunoSEQ multiplex PCR. Of around 16,000 clones in the sample, around 80% are singletons; the top ten hold approximately 9.2%. The same specimen was also included in a second study, on CD4 T cells in lung cancer.

The sample comprised non-adjacent lung tissue. The receptors originated from a human donor with non-small cell lung cancer. The CDR3 runs from the conserved cysteine through the conserved F or W. The D gene is left open where the match is weak. Expanded clones are given a class, and other clones once, few, many or no size at all.

V,J,size,D,DNA,CDR3
TRBV9,TRBJ1-1,once,.,TGTGCCAGCAGCGTTAACGCAGGGGCGAACACTGAAGCTTTCTTT,CASSVNAGANTEAFF
TRBV29-1,TRBJ1-3,.,.,TGCAGCGTTGGGTTTAGCTCTGGAAACACCATATATTTT,CSVGFSSGNTIYF
TRBV5-6,TRBJ2-3,.,.,TGTGCCAGCAGCTTTTTGGGTGAGGAGACGCAGTATTTT,CASSFLGEETQYF
TRBV7-6,TRBJ2-3,.,.,TGTGCCAGCAGCTTAGCCGGGGGCCGACCCACAGATACGCAGTATTTT,CASSLAGGRPTDTQYF
TRBV6-5,TRBJ2-1,.,TRBD2,TGTGCCAGCAGTTTCGGACTAGCAGACTACAATGAGCAGTTCTTC,CASSFGLADYNEQFF
TRBV6-1,TRBJ1-1,.,TRBD1,TGTGCCAGCAGTGAAAGGATCGACAGGGGGCGGGGGAACACTGAAGCTTTCTTT,CASSERIDRGRGNTEAFF
TRBV2,TRBJ2-7,.,TRBD1,TGTGCCAGCAGTCCCGGGACAGGTAACAACGAGCAGTACTTC,CASSPGTGNNEQYF
TRBV7-2,TRBJ2-7,.,.,TGTGCCAGCAGCCCGACCCCGTCCTACGAGCAGTACTTC,CASSPTPSYEQYF
TRBV5-5,TRBJ2-5,.,.,TGTGCCAGCAGCGTTCTTCGTCAAGAGACCCAGTACTTC,CASSVLRQETQYF
TRBV9,TRBJ2-5,.,.,TGTGCCAGCAGCGTAGCGTTACAGGTCCAAGAGACCCAGTACTTC,CASSVALQVQETQYF
TRBV5-5,TRBJ2-1,.,TRBD2,TGTGCCAGCAGCAGCCGGACTAGCGGGGGGGACAATGAGCAGTTCTTC,CASSSRTSGGDNEQFF
TRBV5-6,TRBJ2-3,once,TRBD2,TGTGCCAGCAGCTGGGACGGGACTAGCGGGGGGCCGGGAGATACGCAGTATTTT,CASSWDGTSGGPGDTQYF
TRBV4-1,TRBJ2-3,few,TRBD2,TGCGCCAGCAGCCCCGACGACTACGGGACTAGCGGGGGGAGCACAGATACGCAGTATTTT,CASSPDDYGTSGGSTDTQYF
TRBV6-1,TRBJ2-3,.,.,TGTGCCAGCAGTGTGGGGGTTCGCACAGATACGCAGTATTTT,CASSVGVRTDTQYF
TRBV6-6,TRBJ2-7,.,.,TGTGCCAGCTCCCCAGGAGACCGCGAGCAGTACTTC,CASSPGDREQYF
TRBV5-1,TRBJ1-1,.,TRBD1,TGCGCCAGCAGCTTGGTGGCAGGGGGAGTCGGGGTCGGCACTGAAGCTTTCTTT,CASSLVAGGVGVGTEAFF
TRBV4-3,TRBJ2-1,.,TRBD1,TGCGCCAGCAGCCAAGATGGACAGGGTGCGTACAATGAGCAGTTCTTC,CASSQDGQGAYNEQFF
TRBV27,TRBJ1-1,.,.,TGTGCCAGCAGTTTCCAAACACCTCACGCTGAAGCTTTCTTT,CASSFQTPHAEAFF
TRBV9,TRBJ1-2,.,.,TGTGCCAGCAGCCCCAGGCCCCCGAGATATGGCTACACCTTC,CASSPRPPRYGYTF
TRBV18,TRBJ1-5,.,TRBD1,TGTGCCAGCTCACGGGGACAGGGGTTGTATCAGCCCCAGCATTTT,CASSRGQGLYQPQHF
TRBV5-1,TRBJ2-2,.,.,TGCGCCAGCAGCTTGGCAGGGCTCGGGGAGCTGTTTTTT,CASSLAGLGELFF
TRBV6-1,TRBJ2-3,.,.,TGTGCCAGCAGTGCCAGGGTTAGGGATACGCAGTATTTT,CASSARVRDTQYF
TRBV27,TRBJ2-2,few,TRBD1,TGTGCCAGCAGTTTGGGACAGACCAACACCGGGGAGCTGTTTTTT,CASSLGQTNTGELFF
TRBV21-1,TRBJ2-5,.,.,TGTGCCAGCAGCAAAGAAGCGGGTCCGGAGACCCAGTACTTC,CASSKEAGPETQYF